This is a list of T cell receptor beta chains from one sample in a study of cytomegalovirus exposure and HLA in healthy donors. Some clones are missing from TCRdb's copy, which holds only in-frame ones; the method was immunoSEQ multiplex PCR. Of over 200,000 clones in the sample, around 86% were seen once. Sequenced input: PBMCs. The receptors stem from a woman aged 18-29 years in good health and CMV-seropositive. CDR3s include the opening cysteine and the closing phenylalanine or tryptophan. Each record gives: V gene, clone size, D gene, J gene, CDR3 protein, CDR3 DNA. D genes are given only for firm matches. Clone sizes are given selectively: once, few, many, or a class where the clone is expanded.

V gene: TRBV7-2
clone size: -
D gene: TRBD2
J gene: TRBJ2-3
CDR3 protein: CASSFRVAGTSDTQYF
CDR3 DNA: TGTGCCAGCAGCTTTAGAGTAGCGGGTACATCAGATACGCAGTATTTT

V gene: TRBV18
clone size: -
D gene: TRBD1
J gene: TRBJ1-2
CDR3 protein: CASSPPGQGLYGYTF
CDR3 DNA: TGTGCCAGCTCACCCCCGGGACAGGGGCTATATGGCTACACCTTC

V gene: TRBV28
clone size: -
D gene: TRBD1
J gene: TRBJ2-3
CDR3 protein: CASSVGTGNTDTQYF
CDR3 DNA: TGTGCCAGCAGTGTCGGGACAGGGAACACAGATACGCAGTATTTT

V gene: TRBV19
clone size: -
D gene: TRBD2
J gene: TRBJ2-3
CDR3 protein: CASSIETSGQVDTQYF
CDR3 DNA: TGTGCCAGTAGTATCGAGACTAGCGGGCAGGTGGATACGCAGTATTTT

V gene: TRBV28
clone size: -
D gene: TRBD1
J gene: TRBJ1-3
CDR3 protein: CASSLWDRTRNTIYF
CDR3 DNA: TGTGCCAGCAGTTTATGGGACAGGACTCGAAACACCATATATTTT

V gene: TRBV5-1
clone size: -
D gene: TRBD1
J gene: TRBJ2-7
CDR3 protein: CASSLVGGQGSEQYF
CDR3 DNA: TGCGCCAGCAGCTTGGTCGGGGGACAGGGGAGCGAGCAGTACTTC

V gene: TRBV29-1
clone size: -
D gene: TRBD1
J gene: TRBJ1-4
CDR3 protein: CSVLDREGEKLFF
CDR3 DNA: TGCAGCGTTCTTGACAGGGAAGGTGAAAAACTGTTTTTT

V gene: TRBV7-3
clone size: -
D gene: TRBD1
J gene: TRBJ2-1
CDR3 protein: CASSLGETGPFSYNEQFF
CDR3 DNA: TGTGCCAGCAGCTTAGGGGAGACAGGGCCTTTCTCCTACAATGAGCAGTTCTTC

V gene: TRBV28
clone size: -
D gene: TRBD2
J gene: TRBJ2-1
CDR3 protein: CASSGSGMDYNEQFF
CDR3 DNA: TGTGCCAGCAGTGGTAGCGGGATGGACTACAATGAGCAGTTCTTC

V gene: TRBV9
clone size: -
D gene: -
J gene: TRBJ2-3
CDR3 protein: CASSVGTTSKTDTQYF
CDR3 DNA: TGTGCCAGCAGCGTAGGGACGACTAGTAAAACAGATACGCAGTATTTT

V gene: TRBV4-1
clone size: -
D gene: -
J gene: TRBJ2-7
CDR3 protein: CASSQEPASSYEQYF
CDR3 DNA: TGCGCCAGCAGCCAAGAACCGGCTAGCTCCTACGAGCAGTACTTC

V gene: TRBV15
clone size: -
D gene: TRBD1
J gene: TRBJ2-7
CDR3 protein: CATSRAGTGGYEQYF
CDR3 DNA: TGTGCCACCAGCAGGGCCGGGACAGGGGGGTACGAGCAGTACTTC

V gene: TRBV29-1
clone size: -
D gene: -
J gene: TRBJ2-7
CDR3 protein: CSVVDGDYEQYF
CDR3 DNA: TGCAGCGTTGTGGACGGGGACTACGAGCAGTACTTC

V gene: TRBV5-1
clone size: -
D gene: TRBD1
J gene: TRBJ1-1
CDR3 protein: CASSLGQGIRDTEAFF
CDR3 DNA: TGCGCCAGCAGCCTCGGACAGGGGATAAGGGACACTGAAGCTTTCTTT

V gene: TRBV28
clone size: few
D gene: -
J gene: TRBJ1-5
CDR3 protein: CASRDIGQPQHF
CDR3 DNA: TGTGCCAGCAGGGACATAGGACAGCCCCAGCATTTT

V gene: TRBV6-5
clone size: few
D gene: TRBD1
J gene: TRBJ2-1
CDR3 protein: CASRARDRVDNEQFF
CDR3 DNA: TGTGCCAGCAGGGCCCGGGACAGGGTCGACAATGAGCAGTTCTTC

V gene: TRBV4-2
clone size: once
D gene: TRBD2
J gene: TRBJ2-3
CDR3 protein: CASSQESLAGITDTQYF
CDR3 DNA: TGTGCCAGCAGCCAAGAATCCCTAGCGGGAATCACAGATACGCAGTATTTT

V gene: TRBV11-2
clone size: once
D gene: TRBD2
J gene: TRBJ2-1
CDR3 protein: CASIKEGGIAAYNEQFF
CDR3 DNA: TGTGCCAGCATCAAAGAGGGAGGGATAGCGGCCTACAATGAGCAGTTCTTC

V gene: TRBV27
clone size: -
D gene: -
J gene: TRBJ1-2
CDR3 protein: CASKVRTGLDYGYTF
CDR3 DNA: TGTGCCAGCAAAGTCCGAACAGGGCTCGACTATGGCTACACCTTC

V gene: TRBV6-6
clone size: few
D gene: -
J gene: TRBJ1-2
CDR3 protein: CASSYSSRGYTF
CDR3 DNA: TGTGCCAGCAGTTACTCGTCGCGTGGCTACACCTTC

V gene: TRBV27
clone size: few
D gene: TRBD1
J gene: TRBJ1-5
CDR3 protein: CASSSGQGGNQPQHF
CDR3 DNA: TGTGCCAGCAGTTCAGGACAGGGGGGAAATCAGCCCCAGCATTTT

V gene: TRBV9
clone size: -
D gene: TRBD2
J gene: TRBJ2-1
CDR3 protein: CASSSSSGEYNEQFF
CDR3 DNA: TGTGCCAGCAGCTCCTCTAGCGGGGAGTACAATGAGCAGTTCTTC

V gene: TRBV11-2
clone size: -
D gene: TRBD1
J gene: TRBJ2-1
CDR3 protein: CASSLTDRGYNEQFF
CDR3 DNA: TGTGCCAGCAGCTTAACGGACAGGGGATACAATGAGCAGTTCTTC

V gene: TRBV30
clone size: -
D gene: TRBD1
J gene: TRBJ1-1
CDR3 protein: CAWSVGGWAGEMNTEAFF
CDR3 DNA: TGTGCCTGGAGTGTAGGGGGCTGGGCAGGGGAGATGAACACTGAAGCTTTCTTT

V gene: TRBV28
clone size: -
D gene: -
J gene: TRBJ1-1
CDR3 protein: CASSSPGVQNTEAFF
CDR3 DNA: TGTGCCAGCAGTTCCCCTGGAGTCCAGAACACTGAAGCTTTCTTT

V gene: TRBV28
clone size: -
D gene: -
J gene: TRBJ1-1
CDR3 protein: CASSLPSLVTEAFF
CDR3 DNA: TGTGCCAGCAGTTTACCCTCACTTGTCACTGAAGCTTTCTTT

V gene: TRBV19
clone size: once
D gene: TRBD2
J gene: TRBJ2-3
CDR3 protein: CASSSGLASTDTQYF
CDR3 DNA: TGTGCCAGTAGTAGTGGACTAGCGAGCACAGATACGCAGTATTTT

V gene: TRBV15
clone size: few
D gene: -
J gene: TRBJ1-2
CDR3 protein: CATSRDRGAGYTF
CDR3 DNA: TGTGCCACCAGCAGAGATCGGGGGGCTGGCTACACCTTC

V gene: TRBV19
clone size: -
D gene: -
J gene: TRBJ2-7
CDR3 protein: CASTRASGEYEQYF
CDR3 DNA: TGTGCCAGTACCCGTGCGTCGGGTGAGTACGAGCAGTACTTC

V gene: TRBV30
clone size: -
D gene: -
J gene: TRBJ1-5
CDR3 protein: CAWTSTGGQPQHF
CDR3 DNA: TGTGCCTGGACATCGACAGGCGGGCAGCCCCAGCATTTT

V gene: TRBV6-6
clone size: -
D gene: TRBD1
J gene: TRBJ1-2
CDR3 protein: CASSYSTGFYGYTF
CDR3 DNA: TGTGCCAGCAGTTACTCGACAGGGTTCTATGGCTACACCTTC

V gene: TRBV6-5
clone size: -
D gene: TRBD1
J gene: TRBJ1-1
CDR3 protein: CASSYHRGRLDTEAFF
CDR3 DNA: TGTGCCAGCAGCTACCACAGGGGCCGCTTGGACACTGAAGCTTTCTTT

V gene: TRBV9
clone size: -
D gene: -
J gene: TRBJ1-2
CDR3 protein: CASSYSSYGYTF
CDR3 DNA: TGTGCCAGCAGCTATAGTAGCTATGGCTACACCTTC

V gene: TRBV9
clone size: -
D gene: TRBD1
J gene: TRBJ1-1
CDR3 protein: CASSFYSTGFTEAFF
CDR3 DNA: TGTGCCAGCAGCTTCTATTCGACAGGGTTCACTGAAGCTTTCTTT

V gene: TRBV5-6
clone size: once
D gene: TRBD1
J gene: TRBJ2-2
CDR3 protein: CASSFLGGTGAGELFF
CDR3 DNA: TGTGCCAGCAGCTTCTTGGGTGGGACAGGGGCCGGGGAGCTGTTTTTT

V gene: TRBV6-5
clone size: -
D gene: TRBD1
J gene: TRBJ1-2
CDR3 protein: CASSSGQGFGYTF
CDR3 DNA: TGTGCCAGCAGTTCGGGACAGGGATTTGGCTACACCTTC

V gene: TRBV7-9
clone size: -
D gene: TRBD2
J gene: TRBJ2-7
CDR3 protein: CATGGRTYEQYF
CDR3 DNA: TGTGCCACCGGGGGGAGAACCTACGAGCAGTACTTC

V gene: TRBV6-1
clone size: -
D gene: -
J gene: TRBJ1-2
CDR3 protein: CASSEEDYGYTF
CDR3 DNA: TGTGCCAGCAGTGAGGAGGACTATGGCTACACCTTC

V gene: TRBV27
clone size: -
D gene: TRBD2
J gene: TRBJ2-1
CDR3 protein: CASSFWWEREGRSYNEQFF
CDR3 DNA: TGTGCCAGCAGTTTCTGGTGGGAGCGGGAGGGCCGCTCCTACAATGAGCAGTTCTTC

V gene: TRBV7-6
clone size: -
D gene: TRBD1
J gene: TRBJ1-5
CDR3 protein: CASSLWDSLNQPQHF
CDR3 DNA: TGTGCCAGCAGCTTATGGGACAGCCTCAATCAGCCCCAGCATTTT

V gene: TRBV5-1
clone size: -
D gene: -
J gene: TRBJ2-1
CDR3 protein: CASSFRGVMGQFF
CDR3 DNA: TGCGCCAGCAGCTTTCGCGGGGTAATGGGGCAGTTCTTC

V gene: TRBV27
clone size: -
D gene: -
J gene: TRBJ2-7
CDR3 protein: CASSLSLVVAGTYEQYF
CDR3 DNA: TGTGCCAGCAGTTTATCGCTGGTGGTAGCCGGAACCTACGAGCAGTACTTC

V gene: TRBV28
clone size: -
D gene: TRBD2
J gene: TRBJ2-4
CDR3 protein: CASSHRGGIGIQYF
CDR3 DNA: TGTGCCAGCAGTCACCGGGGGGGGATCGGGATTCAGTACTTC

V gene: TRBV19
clone size: -
D gene: -
J gene: TRBJ1-1
CDR3 protein: CASSIDVGPEAFF
CDR3 DNA: TGTGCCAGTAGTATAGATGTGGGGCCTGAAGCTTTCTTT

V gene: TRBV2
clone size: -
D gene: -
J gene: TRBJ2-5
CDR3 protein: CASSGEGGKETQYF
CDR3 DNA: TGTGCCAGCAGTGGGGAGGGGGGCAAGGAGACCCAGTACTTC